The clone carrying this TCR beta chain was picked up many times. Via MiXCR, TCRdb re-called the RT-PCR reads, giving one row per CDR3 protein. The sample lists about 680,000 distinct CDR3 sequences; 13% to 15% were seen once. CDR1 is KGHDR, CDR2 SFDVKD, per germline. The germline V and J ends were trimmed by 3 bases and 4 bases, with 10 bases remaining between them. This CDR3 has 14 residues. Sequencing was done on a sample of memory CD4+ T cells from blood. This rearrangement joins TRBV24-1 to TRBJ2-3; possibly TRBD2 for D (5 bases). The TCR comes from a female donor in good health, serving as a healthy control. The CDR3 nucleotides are TGTGCCACCAGTGATGAGAGGGTCGCAGATACGCAGTATTTT. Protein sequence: CATSDERVADTQYF.